The source of this T cell receptor (beta chain) is a study of blood T cell repertoires in COVID-19. In the study overall: There were acute and convalescent COVID-19 samples, and they came from the United States, Italy and Spain. T cells, B-cell-depleted T cells, or PBMCs provided the cDNA or gDNA that served as material.

In the study's own analysis: The authors estimated nucleated cell counts from reference gene primer amplification. The data were produced by immunoSEQ multiplex PCR, yet TCRdb's version contains in-frame clones alone and is incomplete. The DNA gave D and trimming, while V, J and clone size come from that table. There are about 200,000 clones in the sample; around four fifths occur only once, and more than 25% lies in the top ten. This clone was seen once. V gave up 3 bases and J gave up 10 bases; unmatched junction bases: 9. This CDR3 spans 13 amino acids. From germline, CDR1 is SGHRS and CDR2 YFSETQ.

This receptor was identified in a middle-aged man with acute or convalescent COVID-19. Sequencing used peripheral blood. V usage is TRBV5-1 and J usage is TRBJ1-1, with 7 nucleotides matching TRBD1. Here the CDR3 DNA reads TGCGCCAGCAGCTCTGGGGGGACAGTCGGAGCTTTCTTT. It is translated as CASSSGGTVGAFF.